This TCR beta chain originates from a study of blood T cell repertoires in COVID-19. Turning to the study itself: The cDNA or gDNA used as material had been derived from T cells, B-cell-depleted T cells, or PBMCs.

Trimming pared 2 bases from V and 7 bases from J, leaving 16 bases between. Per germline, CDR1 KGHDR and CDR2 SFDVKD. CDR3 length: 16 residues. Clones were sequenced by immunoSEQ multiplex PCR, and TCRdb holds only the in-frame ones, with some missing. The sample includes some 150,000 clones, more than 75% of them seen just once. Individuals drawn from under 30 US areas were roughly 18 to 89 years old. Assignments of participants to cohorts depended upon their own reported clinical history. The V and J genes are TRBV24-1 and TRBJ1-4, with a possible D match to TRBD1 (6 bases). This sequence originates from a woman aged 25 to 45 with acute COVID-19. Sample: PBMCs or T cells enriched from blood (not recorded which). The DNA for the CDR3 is TGTGCCACCAGTGATTCAACGACAGGCGAGGTTGAAAAACTGTTTTTT. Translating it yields CATSDSTTGEVEKLFF.